Listed here are 26 T cell receptor beta chains from one sample, sequenced in a study of blood T cell repertoires in COVID-19 (dated by TCRdb to the early 2020s). Library construction relied on the immunoSEQ multiplex PCR assay. TCRdb carries this immuneACCESS record with in-frame sequences only. Its versions omit some clonotypes, under half of them owing to an unresolved V gene in the studies checked, with the rest unexplained. Across this sample there are 55,000 to 80,000 clones, with about 81% seen only once. Together, the top ten hold around 12% of the sample. Material: peripheral blood. The receptor set was obtained from a human donor in a cohort sampled during active COVID-19.

The chain's CDR3 is CASSFSGLYNEQFF. CDR3 DNA: TGTGCCAGCAGCTTCTCGGGACTTTACAATGAGCAGTTCTTC. The chain employs TRBV7-9 and TRBJ2-1; maybe TRBD2 (6 bases). The CDR3 has 14 amino acids. Germline values: CDR1 SEHNR, CDR2 FQNEAQ (reference sequence). The V and J ends lost 3 bases and 4 bases respectively, with 10 bases between them.

This chain links TRBV18 with TRBJ2-1, with 13 bases identical to TRBD2. The J segment lost 0 bases and the V segment lost 5 bases, leaving 13 bases of the junction unmatched. CDR1 is KGHSH, CDR2 LQKENI, per germline. The CDR3 is 20 residues long. CDR3 sequence (DNA): TGTGCCAGCTCATTACGGACAGGACTAGCGGGGGACAGCTCCTACAATGAGCAGTTCTTC. Translating gives CASSLRTGLAGDSSYNEQFF.

The genes are TRBV19 and TRBJ2-1, with TRBD2 matching 13 bases. The V gene's germline CDR1 is LNHDA and CDR2 SQIVND (reference sequence). V was pared by 6 bases and J by 2 bases, with 10 bases of the junction left unmatched. CDR3 length: 18 residues. CDR3 residues: CASRGGTSGAQPYNEQFF. The DNA for the CDR3 is TGTGCCAGTAGGGGGGGGACTAGCGGGGCCCAGCCCTACAATGAGCAGTTCTTC.

CDR3 coding DNA: TGTGCCAGCAGTTTAAGGCAGGGGATGACTGAAGCTTTCTTT. Its translation: CASSLRQGMTEAFF. The V and J genes are TRBV28 and TRBJ1-1; D is possibly TRBD1 (6 bases). The CDR3 contains 14 residues. Germline V lookup: CDR1 MDHEN, CDR2 SYDVKM. Trimming removed 2 bases at V and 5 bases at J, with 12 bases between.

A few counts support this clone. The CDR3 reads CASHRVYLSFYEQYF. DNA of the CDR3: TGTGCCAGCCACCGGGTTTACTTGAGTTTCTACGAGCAGTACTTC. The chain uses TRBV2 and TRBJ2-7; no clear D gene. Trimming removed 8 bases from V and 3 bases from J, with 20 bases in between. The CDR3 has 15 residues. CDR1 is SNHLY and CDR2 is FYNNEI in the germline V gene.

The chain joins TRBV3-1 (or the pseudogene TRBV3-2) to TRBJ2-1; 11 nucleotides line up with TRBD2. V shed 0 bases, J shed 6 bases, and the junction held 1 base outside the gene matches. The CDR3 extends over 15 amino acids. Germline-derived CDR1 and CDR2 are LGHDT and YNNKEL (reference sequence). This chain's CDR3 is CASSQETSGANEQFF. Here the CDR3 DNA reads TGTGCCAGCAGCCAAGAGACTAGCGGGGCCAATGAGCAGTTCTTC.

The chain carries TRBV7-6 and TRBJ1-6; D possibly corresponds to TRBD1 (5 bases). The CDR3 has 14 amino acids. Trimming stripped 2 bases from V and 8 bases from J, with 10 bases between. Germline V lookup: CDR1 SGHVS, CDR2 FNYEAQ. The CDR3 loop is CASSLKQGDSPLHF. CDR3 coding DNA: TGTGCCAGCAGCTTAAAGCAGGGCGATTCACCCCTCCACTTT.

DNA of the CDR3: TGCGCCAGCAGCTTGTTTTCAGGGACCGGGGAGCTGTTTTTT. The encoded protein is CASSLFSGTGELFF. The chain is built from TRBV5-1 and TRBJ2-2; tentatively, D is TRBD1 (5 bases). The germline V gene has CDR1 SGHRS and CDR2 YFSETQ. This CDR3 has 14 amino acids. V was pared by 1 base and J by 5 bases, with 9 bases between.

The chain carries TRBV27 and TRBJ1-6, with 9 bases matching TRBD1. Germline CDR1 reads MNHEY; CDR2 reads SMNVEV (reference sequence). V trimming: 5 bases; J trimming: 7 bases; junction bases outside the gene matches: 9. CDR3 length: 16 residues. The CDR3 sequence is CASSVGTGGTNSPLHF. The CDR3, as DNA: TGTGCCAGCAGTGTGGGCACAGGGGGCACGAATTCACCCCTCCACTTT.

This clone has more than one count but fewer than ten. The chain combines TRBV10-3 with TRBJ1-6; D gene ambiguous. The CDR3 contains 14 residues. Germline assignment: CDR1 ENHRY and CDR2 SYGVKD. The V end was cut by 1 base, the J end by 5 bases, with 6 bases between. The CDR3 region is CAISELENNSPLHF. The CDR3 bases are TGTGCCATCAGTGAGTTGGAGAATAATTCACCCCTCCACTTT.

The rearrangement uses TRBV7-9 and TRBJ1-6; 7 positions match TRBD1. In germline, CDR1 is SEHNR, CDR2 FQNEAQ (reference sequence). This CDR3 contains 15 residues. V shed 2 bases, J shed 9 bases, and the junction held 7 bases outside the gene matches. This chain's CDR3 is CASSLTGTVLSPLHF. The CDR3 region has the DNA TGTGCCAGCAGCTTAACCGGGACAGTTCTTTCACCCCTCCACTTT.

The J gene is TRBJ2-7, the V gene TRBV20-1, with 11 positions matching TRBD1. The CDR3 is made up of 13 amino acids. V lost 3 bases to trimming and J lost 7 bases; unmatched junction nucleotides: 5. The germline gives CDR1 DFQATT, CDR2 SNEGSKA (reference sequence). The CDR3 DNA sequence: TGCAGTGCTAGTCGGACAGGGGGCGGAGAGCAGTACGTC. Translation: CSASRTGGGEQYV.

This chain uses TRBV21-1 with TRBJ2-7; the tabulated D call, TRBD2, remains unverified against the DNA. TRBV21-1 is listed as a pseudogene. The CDR3 runs 16 residues. The CDR3 nucleotides are TGTGCCAGCAGCAAAACTAGTCGGCAGACCACCTACGAGCAGTACTTC. Protein product: CASSKTSRQTTYEQYF.

This clone was found once. This rearrangement joins TRBV11-2 to TRBJ2-7; a weak D match, TRBD2 (6 bases). Germline V gene sequence: CDR1 SGHAT, CDR2 FQNNGV. The CDR3 spans 16 residues. Trimming left V 1 base short and J 3 bases short, with 16 bases between. The CDR3: CASSLVFGGDNYEQYF. In DNA, the CDR3 is TGTGCCAGCAGCTTAGTTTTCGGGGGAGACAACTACGAGCAGTACTTC.

The chain joins TRBV10-1 to TRBJ2-2, with 7 bases fitting TRBD2. The CDR3 runs to 12 residues. V dropped 8 bases and J dropped 4; count of bases not matched to a gene: 1. The germline CDR1 and CDR2 sequences are WNHNN and SYGVQD (reference sequence). The CDR3 DNA follows: TGCGCCAGCCGGACTAGCACCGGGGAGCTGTTTTTT. This codes for CASRTSTGELFF.

The chain has TRBV24-1 and TRBJ2-2; D might be TRBD2 (5 bases). The CDR3 is 13 residues long. The germline V and J ends were trimmed by 4 bases and 9 bases, with 11 bases remaining between them. CDR1 and CDR2 from the germline V gene are KGHDR and SFDVKD. CDR3 coding DNA: TGTGCCACCAGTGACGGGGAAGGTAGGGAGCTGTTTTTT. It specifies CATSDGEGRELFF.

This clone was observed once. The V and J genes are TRBV18 and TRBJ2-4; 9 bases match TRBD1. The CDR3 is 20 residues long. V lost 0 bases, J lost 0 bases, and 12 bases stayed unmatched. CDR1 and CDR2 from the germline V gene are KGHSH and LQKENI. The CDR3 reads CASSPPLGDRALLAKNIQYF. The CDR3 DNA is TGTGCCAGCTCACCACCGTTAGGGGACAGGGCACTCCTAGCCAAAAACATTCAGTACTTC.

The chain links TRBV14 to TRBJ1-1; D is possibly TRBD1 (6 bases). Germline CDR1 reads SGHDN; CDR2 reads FVKESK. V was shortened by 0 bases and J by 4 bases, with 9 bases between the two germline ends. CDR3 length equals 14 residues. The CDR3 bases are TGTGCCAGCAGCCAAGAGACAGGAGTCACTGAAGCTTTCTTT. Protein: CASSQETGVTEAFF.

In DNA, the CDR3 is TGTGCCAGCACCCCAAGACAGGTTCGGCACGAGCAGTACGTC. Protein: CASTPRQVRHEQYV. The chain links TRBV28 to TRBJ2-7; perhaps TRBD1 as D (6 bases). Trimming removed 7 bases at V and 5 bases at J, with 18 bases between. CDR3 length: 14 amino acids. Germline V gene sequence: CDR1 MDHEN, CDR2 SYDVKM.

V and J are TRBV7-8 and TRBJ2-2, with 7 nucleotides matching TRBD2. This CDR3 has 16 amino acids. Germline V gene sequence: CDR1 SGHVS, CDR2 FQNEAQ. J was trimmed by 6 bases and V by 5 bases; bases with no gene match: 12. The CDR3 region has the DNA TGTGCCAGCAGCCCAAGGACTAGGTTTTTTTCCGGGGAGCTGTTTTTT. Protein: CASSPRTRFFSGELFF.

V and J are TRBV10-2 and TRBJ1-3; D might be TRBD1 (6 bases). V was cut by 6 bases and J by 1 base, with 10 bases left in between. The CDR3 is 14 residues long. Germline values: CDR1 WSHSY, CDR2 SAAADI. The chain's CDR3 is CASSETGSGNTIYF. As DNA, the CDR3 is TGCGCCAGCAGCGAAACAGGGTCTGGAAACACCATATATTTT.

The J gene is TRBJ2-3, the V gene TRBV6-5, with D possibly matching TRBD2 (7 bases). This CDR3 contains 14 residues. Germline CDR1 reads MNHEY; CDR2 reads SVGAGI. The V and J ends lost 7 bases and 2 bases respectively, with 13 bases between them. The CDR3 region has the DNA TGTGCCAGCACCCTTCGGGGGGCCACAGATACGCAGTATTTT. Translating gives CASTLRGATDTQYF.

The rearrangement joins TRBV7-2 to TRBJ2-5, with 12 bases lining up with TRBD2. The CDR3 length is 15 residues. The J segment lost 5 bases and the V segment lost 6 bases, leaving 7 bases of the junction unmatched. Germline V gene sequence: CDR1 SGHTA, CDR2 FQGNSA. In DNA form, the CDR3 reads TGTGCCAGCAGACTTGGACTAGCGGGGCCGGAGACCCAGTACTTC. Amino acids: CASRLGLAGPETQYF. Full variable domain (rest looked up from reference TRBV7-2 and TRBJ2-5): GAGVSQSPSNKVTEKGKDVELRCDPISGHTALYWYRQSLGQGLEFLIYFQGNSAPDKSGLPSDRFSAERTGGSVSTLTIQRTQQEDSAVYLCASRLGLAGPETQYFGPGTRLLVL.

J is TRBJ2-1 and V is TRBV29-1, with 8 bases matching TRBD2. The trim removed 7 bases at V and 6 bases at J, leaving 14 bases unmatched. Germline CDR1 reads SQVTM; CDR2 reads ANQGSEA. The CDR3 has 15 amino acids. The chain's CDR3 is CSDRGGAVRGNEQFF. The DNA of the CDR3 is TGCAGCGATCGGGGGGGGGCCGTTCGCGGCAATGAGCAGTTCTTC.

V usage is TRBV24-1 and J usage is TRBJ2-5, with D tentatively TRBD1 (7 bases). Germline CDR1 is KGHDR and CDR2 is SFDVKD. V was shortened by 5 bases and J by 2 bases, with 14 bases between the two germline ends. This CDR3 spans 15 amino acids. The CDR3 sequence: CATSVGGRGQETQYF. For the CDR3, the DNA is TGTGCCACCAGTGTGGGGGGCAGGGGGCAAGAGACCCAGTACTTC.

The chain carries TRBV7-2 and TRBJ2-5, with TRBD2 matching over 7 bases. Germline values: CDR1 SGHTA, CDR2 FQGNSA. J gave up 4 bases and V 1 base, and 6 bases lay outside the gene matches. This CDR3 contains 15 residues. Here the CDR3 DNA reads TGTGCCAGCAGCTTAGGGGGGGGAGGGGTAGAGACCCAGTACTTC. It translates to CASSLGGGGVETQYF.